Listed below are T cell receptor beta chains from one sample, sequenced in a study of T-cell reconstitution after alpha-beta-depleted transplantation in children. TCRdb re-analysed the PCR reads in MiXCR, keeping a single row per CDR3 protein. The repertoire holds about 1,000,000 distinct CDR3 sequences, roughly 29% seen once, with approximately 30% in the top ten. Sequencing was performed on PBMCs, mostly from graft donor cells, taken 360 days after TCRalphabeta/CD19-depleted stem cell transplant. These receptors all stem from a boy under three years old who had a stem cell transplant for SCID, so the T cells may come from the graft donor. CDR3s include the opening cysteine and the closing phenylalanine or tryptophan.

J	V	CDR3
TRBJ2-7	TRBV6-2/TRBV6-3	CASNPATGSYEQYF
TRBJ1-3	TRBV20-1	CSASDARGVGNTIYF
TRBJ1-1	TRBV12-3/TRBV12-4	CASSFGLSNTEAFF
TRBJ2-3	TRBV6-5	CASSPHTDTQYF
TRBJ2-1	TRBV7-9	CASSYPKSGVDNEQFF
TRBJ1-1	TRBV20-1	CSASLYRGSTEAFF
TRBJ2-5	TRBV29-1	CSVERGEAETQYF
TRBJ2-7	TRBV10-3	CAISESRRGDSYEQYF
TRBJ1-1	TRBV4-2	CASSQVPQQGTEAFF
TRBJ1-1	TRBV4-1	CASSRVGVVNTEAFF
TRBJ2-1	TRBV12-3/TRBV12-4	CASSLGAQRERQFF
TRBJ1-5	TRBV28	CASSFHGVRNQPQHF
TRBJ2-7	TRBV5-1	CASSWGDTSYEQYF
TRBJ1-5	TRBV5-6	CASSIGLSNQPQHF
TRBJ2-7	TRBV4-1	CASSQTAASAYEQYF
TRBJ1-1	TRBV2	CASDFDSLNTEAFF
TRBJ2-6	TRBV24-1	CATSGGVQANVLTF
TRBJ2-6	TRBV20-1	CSARDRGSGANVLTF
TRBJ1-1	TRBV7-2	CASSLRWDRVNTEAFF
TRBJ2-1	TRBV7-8	CASSYSGRTGVNEQFF
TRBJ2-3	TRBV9	CASSRTSGGMGADTQYF
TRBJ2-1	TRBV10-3	CAISESVRSSSYNEQFF
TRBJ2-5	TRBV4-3	CASSQGTGTQETQYF
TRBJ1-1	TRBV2	CASSPSGLAEAFF
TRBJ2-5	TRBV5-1	CASSGKLGGETQYF
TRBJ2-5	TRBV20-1	CSARVNPGLARETQYF
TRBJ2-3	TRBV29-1	CSVVRTYGGQDTQYF
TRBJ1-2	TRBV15	CATRRAGFGYTF
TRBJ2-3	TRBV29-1	CSVASPDTQYF
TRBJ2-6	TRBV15	CATSRDDRGPGANVLTF
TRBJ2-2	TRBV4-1	CASSHRGTSLTGELFF
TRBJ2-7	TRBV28	CASRLTESYEQYF
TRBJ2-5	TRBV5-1	CASSLQGLAAQETQYF
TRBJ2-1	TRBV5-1	CASSLATEGKNNEQFF
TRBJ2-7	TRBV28	CASSWTGRSSYEQYF
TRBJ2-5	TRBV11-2	CASSLDWHRIVNAETQYF
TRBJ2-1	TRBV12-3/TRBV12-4	CASSLTERQFF
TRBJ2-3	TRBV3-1	CASSQGARRTDTQYF
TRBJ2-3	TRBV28	CASSRPPSTDTQYF
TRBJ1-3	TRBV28	CASSRDRMSLVNTIYF
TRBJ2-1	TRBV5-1	CASSLAGRSAYNEQFF
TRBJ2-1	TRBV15	CATSRAGRLYNEQFF
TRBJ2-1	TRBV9	CASSLTGTHEQFF